This T cell receptor (beta chain) originates from a study of CDR3 diversity in severe acne. TCRdb re-called the PCR reads with MiXCR, one entry per CDR3 protein. Of approximately 84,000 distinct CDR3 sequences listed, approximately 51% are singletons. The CDR3 is 13 amino acids. Germline CDR1 is SSHAT and CDR2 is FNYEAQ (reference sequence). V gave up 8 bases and J gave up 4 bases, with 11 bases separating them. The V and J genes are TRBV7-7 and TRBJ2-2; D unresolved. The sample taken for sequencing was blood. The receptor was derived from a male donor in good health, without acne. CDR3 DNA sequence: TGTGCCAGCTCCTCGGCAGTCACCGGGGAGCTGTTTTTT. Protein product: CASSSAVTGELFF.